The 14 T cell receptor beta chains below all came from one sample that was sequenced in a study of T cell repertoires in cytomegalovirus infection. From the reads, TCRdb called clonotypes with MiXCR, one entry per CDR3 protein. This table holds 300,000 to 400,000 distinct CDR3 sequences, roughly 25% found once. No antigens are known for them. The source material was cultured PBMCs, sampled from culture after CMV antigen stimulation. The receptors were sampled from a human donor in good health (CMV status not recorded). Some clones in this sample may be carry-over from other donors' samples.

The genes are TRBV30 and TRBJ2-5; 9 bases fit TRBD1. Germline values: CDR1 GTSNPN, CDR2 SVGIG (reference sequence). The J segment lost 4 bases and the V segment lost 3 bases, leaving 24 bases of the junction unmatched. The length of the CDR3 is 20 residues. In DNA, the CDR3 is TGTGCCTGGAGAGGCACGCACCGGGACAGGGAGTCAGGGTCCGGAGAGACCCAGTACTTC. Its protein product is CAWRGTHRDRESGSGETQYF.

The chain couples TRBV19 to TRBJ1-5; the D gene is possibly TRBD1 (5 bases). Germline assignment: CDR1 LNHDA and CDR2 SQIVND (reference sequence). Trimming stripped 7 bases from V and 7 bases from J, with 20 bases between. The CDR3 is 15 amino acids. The CDR3 sequence is CASMKGPSLGQPQHF. In DNA form, the CDR3 reads TGTGCCAGTATGAAGGGACCCTCACTGGGGCAGCCCCAGCATTTT.

The V and J genes are TRBV5-1 and TRBJ2-4; D remains ambiguous. V shed 4 bases and J shed 6 bases, with 8 bases lying between them. The germline V gene has CDR1 SGHRS and CDR2 YFSETQ. The CDR3 consists of 12 residues. CDR3 loop: CASSPEGNIQYF. CDR3 sequence (DNA): TGCGCCAGCAGCCCCGAAGGAAACATTCAGTACTTC.

This clonotype showed up just a few times. The gene calls are TRBV2 and TRBJ1-6; tentative D call: TRBD1 (6 bases). The CDR3 consists of 13 residues. Germline assignment: CDR1 SNHLY and CDR2 FYNNEI. V gave up 6 bases and J gave up 10 bases, with 13 bases separating them. As DNA, the CDR3 is TGTGCCAGCAGATTTGCAGGGGACTCACCCCTCCACTTT. Protein: CASRFAGDSPLHF.

A few counts support this clonotype. The V and J genes are TRBV19 and TRBJ1-2, with TRBD1 matching over 8 bases. V lost 6 bases, J lost 6 bases, and 6 bases stayed unmatched. The CDR3 sequence is 13 residues long. Per germline, CDR1 LNHDA and CDR2 SQIVND (reference sequence). This CDR3 reads CASSPRTGNGYTF. For the CDR3, the DNA is TGTGCCAGTAGCCCTCGGACAGGGAATGGCTACACCTTC.

The chain carries TRBV12-3 or TRBV12-4 and TRBJ2-2, with D perhaps TRBD1 or TRBD2 (7 bases each). The V end lost 5 bases, the J end lost 6 bases, and 10 bases lay between the germline ends. CDR3 size: 13 residues. The CDR3 coding sequence is TGTGCCAGCAGTCAGGGGGGGTCCGGGGAGCTGTTTTTT. Its protein is CASSQGGSGELFF.

In this sample, this clonotype turned up many times. CDR3 protein: CASSPTRTLKADEQFF. The CDR3 DNA reads TGTGCCAGCAGCCCGACCCGGACACTCAAGGCGGATGAGCAGTTCTTC. V gene TRBV11-2 combines with J gene TRBJ2-1; TRBD1 might be the D (5 bases). CDR1 and CDR2 from the germline V gene are SGHAT and FQNNGV. With 5 bases removed from V and 8 bases from J, the gap between germline ends came to 22 bases. This CDR3 has 16 amino acids. Full variable domain (outside the CDR3, taken from reference TRBV11-2 and TRBJ2-1): EAGVAQSPRYKIIEKRQSVAFWCNPISGHATLYWYQQILGQGPKLLIQFQNNGVVDDSQLPKDRFSAERLKGVDSTLKIQPAKLEDSAVYLCASSPTRTLKADEQFFGPGTRLTVL.

This clonotype turned up a few times. V gene TRBV29-1 combines with J gene TRBJ1-2; perhaps TRBD1 as D (6 bases). This CDR3 region has 13 residues. Germline V gene data show CDR1 as SQVTM and CDR2 as ANQGSEA. V lost 0 bases and J 6 bases, leaving 11 bases between the germline ends. In DNA form, the CDR3 reads TGCAGCGTTGAAGAGATGGGGGCAGATGGCTACACCTTC. This sequence encodes CSVEEMGADGYTF. Looking up the rest from reference TRBV29-1 and TRBJ1-2 gives the full variable domain: SAVISQKPSRDICQRGTSLTIQCQVDSQVTMMFWYRQQPGQSLTLIATANQGSEATYESGFVIDKFPISRPNLTFSTLTVSNMSPEDSSIYLCSVEEMGADGYTFGSGTRLTVV.

The V gene is TRBV13, the J gene TRBJ1-1; 10 bases are a match to TRBD1. Germline CDR1 reads PRHDT; CDR2 reads FYEKMQ (reference sequence). The CDR3 is 15 residues long. V lost 4 bases to trimming and J lost 4 bases; unmatched junction nucleotides: 6. CDR3 nucleotides: TGTGCCAGCAGCTCGGACAGGGGGGAGAGCACTGAAGCTTTCTTT. This translates into CASSSDRGESTEAFF.

This clonotype was observed many times. This chain joins TRBV7-2 and TRBJ2-3; D remains unclear. Trimming shortened V by 2 bases and J by 4 bases, and 7 bases separated the two germline ends. Germline CDR1 is SGHTA and CDR2 is FQGNSA. This CDR3 spans 13 amino acids. The CDR3 protein is CASSLTPPDTQYF. As DNA, the CDR3 is TGTGCCAGCAGCTTAACCCCCCCAGATACGCAGTATTTT.

This clonotype was observed a few times. The chain employs TRBV28 and TRBJ2-2; possibly TRBD1 for D (6 bases). The CDR3 consists of 15 residues. CDR1 and CDR2 (germline): MDHEN, SYDVKM. The V and J ends lost 7 bases and 2 bases respectively, with 14 bases between them. CDR3 nucleotide sequence: TGTGCCAGCACCTCGTTCAGGGGTAACACCGGGGAGCTGTTTTTT. Translating it yields CASTSFRGNTGELFF.

The chain has TRBV5-4 and TRBJ1-4; D possibly corresponds to TRBD1 (6 bases). Germline V lookup: CDR1 SGHNT, CDR2 YYREEE (reference sequence). The CDR3 runs to 15 residues. Trimming took off 4 bases at V and 8 bases at J, with 18 bases between the two ends. CDR3: CASSAGDRVREKLFF. The CDR3 DNA follows: TGTGCCAGCAGCGCAGGGGATAGGGTCAGAGAAAAACTGTTTTTT. The variable domain in full, completed from reference TRBV5-4 and TRBJ1-4, reads ETGVTQSPTHLIKTRGQQVTLRCSSQSGHNTVSWYQQALGQGPQFIFQYYREEENGRGNFPPRFSGLQFPNYSSELNVNALELDDSALYLCASSAGDRVREKLFFGSGTQLSVL.

This clonotype was picked up one time. The CDR3 spells CASSNVVYYGYTF. In DNA, the CDR3 is TGTGCCAGCAGTAACGTTGTTTACTATGGCTACACCTTC. The chain carries TRBV28 and TRBJ1-2; no definite D call. The CDR3 contains 13 residues. Germline V CDR1 and CDR2: MDHEN, SYDVKM. The V gene lost 5 bases and the J gene lost 3 bases, with 10 bases spanning the gap.

This clonotype showed up many times. The chain uses TRBV7-2 and TRBJ2-5; no clear D gene. The CDR3 length is 12 residues. CDR1 and CDR2 from the germline V gene are SGHTA and FQGNSA. Trimming cost V 2 bases and J 7 bases, with 8 bases left between them. The CDR3: CASSLLAATQYF. The DNA for the CDR3 is TGTGCCAGCAGCTTATTGGCCGCGACCCAGTACTTC.